This T cell receptor beta chain was captured by sequencing in a study of PD-1 blockade in classical Hodgkin lymphoma. Assay used: immunoSEQ multiplex PCR; TCRdb lists only in-frame clones, some missing. The table lists 17,000 or so clones, roughly 86% of them singletons. The time point here: newly diagnosed, previously untreated cHL patient sample. Of note for this clone: Its antigen remains unidentified.

Trimming took 2 bases from V and 10 from J, leaving 12 bases between them. Per germline, CDR1 SEHNR and CDR2 FQNEAQ (reference sequence). The CDR3 spans 13 residues. Study-level points and caveats: Differences between repertoires have undefined causes, possibly disease activity or prior therapy. Reported baseline diversity: healthy donors highest, relapsed/refractory patients lowest.

Sequenced material: peripheral blood mononuclear cells (PBMCs). This clonotype was sampled from a human donor with classical Hodgkin lymphoma. The V call is TRBV7-9, the J call TRBJ2-1; unclear D gene. The chain's CDR3 is CASSLNMEREQFF. Written as DNA, the CDR3 is TGTGCCAGCAGCTTAAATATGGAGCGCGAGCAGTTCTTC.